What follows are 20 T cell receptor beta chains derived from one specimen sequenced in a study of blood T cell repertoires in COVID-19. Sequencing used immunoSEQ multiplex PCR; TCRdb keeps in-frame clones, though not all of them. The table has over 350,000 clones, 88% seen once. Sequencing used PBMCs or T cells enriched from blood (not recorded which). Receptors were obtained from a woman aged 30 to 39 with acute COVID-19.

In its sample, this clone was seen once. This rearrangement joins TRBV30 to TRBJ1-4, with 7 nucleotides matching TRBD1. The CDR3 runs to 13 residues. V lost 7 bases, J lost 0 bases, and 2 bases stayed unmatched. Per the germline V gene, CDR1 is GTSNPN and CDR2 is SVGIG (reference sequence). The chain's CDR3 is CASTGATNEKLFF. The CDR3 nucleotides read TGTGCCTCAACAGGGGCAACTAATGAAAAACTGTTTTTT. Full variable domain (rest looked up from reference TRBV30 and TRBJ1-4): SQTIHQWPATLVQPVGSPLSLECTVEGTSNPNLYWYRQAAGRGLQLLFYSVGIGQISSEVPQNLSASRPQDRQFILSSKKLLLSDSGFYLCASTGATNEKLFFGSGTQLSVL.

The rearrangement links TRBV6-4 to TRBJ2-1; D is uncertain. Germline CDR1 is MRHNA and CDR2 is SNTAGT. Trimming stripped 1 base from V and 0 bases from J, with 10 bases between. The CDR3 is 16 residues long. CDR3 bases: TGTGCCAGCAGTGACTTTAGCCGGAGCTCCTACAATGAGCAGTTCTTC. It codes for CASSDFSRSSYNEQFF.

The rearrangement joins TRBV5-6 to TRBJ1-1; 8 positions match TRBD1. Germline lookup yields CDR1 SGHDT and CDR2 YYEEEE. Losses at the gene ends were 4 bases for V and 8 bases for J; bases not matched to a gene: 4. The length of the CDR3 is 12 residues. The CDR3 DNA follows: TGTGCCAGCAGCCTGGACAGGGACGAAGCTTTCTTT. This gives the protein CASSLDRDEAFF.

This clone was counted a single time. V and J are TRBV7-9 and TRBJ2-1, with 8 bases identical to TRBD2. This CDR3 is built from 17 residues. The V gene's germline CDR1 is SEHNR and CDR2 FQNEAQ (reference sequence). V trimming: 7 bases; J trimming: 5 bases; junction bases outside the gene matches: 16. The CDR3 sequence: CASTPRGGLPRDNEQFF. The CDR3 DNA is TGTGCCAGCACCCCCCGGGGGGGACTCCCGAGAGACAATGAGCAGTTCTTC.

The rearrangement joins TRBV5-6 to TRBJ1-1; TRBD1 is a possible D gene (5 bases). The CDR3 loop spans 16 amino acids. Germline CDR1 SGHDT, CDR2 YYEEEE. The V end was cut by 0 bases, the J end by 0 bases, with 12 bases between. CDR3 bases: TGTGCCAGCAGCTTGGCCGGACACAGCATGAACACTGAAGCTTTCTTT. Translated: CASSLAGHSMNTEAFF.

This clone has just one count. The chain couples TRBV3-1 (or the pseudogene TRBV3-2) to TRBJ1-1; D gene uncertain. CDR3 size: 15 residues. Germline values: CDR1 LGHDT, CDR2 YNNKEL (reference sequence). The ends were cut back, 1 base at V and 2 bases at J, with 11 bases in the middle. The CDR3 reads CASSQAPGLNTEAFF. The CDR3 DNA reads as TGTGCCAGCAGCCAAGCCCCCGGTTTAAACACTGAAGCTTTCTTT.

V usage is TRBV6-1 and J usage is TRBJ1-5; possibly TRBD1 for D (6 bases). CDR1 MNHNS and CDR2 SASEGT come from the germline V gene. V shed 3 bases and J shed 7 bases, with 16 bases lying between them. This CDR3 region has 15 residues. The CDR3 DNA reads as TGTGCCAGCAGTGACAACGGGGGGGCCAGGCAGCCCCAGCATTTT. Its translation: CASSDNGGARQPQHF.

This sequence joins TRBV9 and TRBJ2-1; 11 bases are shared with TRBD2. The CDR3 length is 16 residues. Germline V CDR1 and CDR2: SGDLS, YYNGEE. V was pared by 2 bases and J by 4 bases, with 5 bases of the junction left unmatched. CDR3 sequence (DNA): TGTGCCAGCAGCGTGTTTAGCGGGGGGGTTTACAATGAGCAGTTCTTC. Translated: CASSVFSGGVYNEQFF.

The chain employs TRBV9 and TRBJ2-3, with TRBD2 matching 8 bases. The CDR3 extends over 17 amino acids. The V gene's germline CDR1 is SGDLS and CDR2 YYNGEE. V was pared by 3 bases and J by 0 bases, with 9 bases of the junction left unmatched. CDR3 in DNA: TGTGCCAGCAGCGCAAACCCTAAGCGGGGGAGCACAGATACGCAGTATTTT. Protein: CASSANPKRGSTDTQYF.

CDR3 coding DNA: TGTGCCAGCAGTGAATCCCTTGTGACCCAGTACTTC. As protein: CASSESLVTQYF. The J gene is TRBJ2-5, the V gene TRBV6-1; D unclear. The CDR3 consists of 12 residues. Germline assignment: CDR1 MNHNS and CDR2 SASEGT. The V gene lost 2 bases and the J gene lost 7 bases, with 8 bases spanning the gap.

J is TRBJ2-3 and V is TRBV28; possibly TRBD2 for D (5 bases). Trimming pared 1 base from V and 7 bases from J, leaving 9 bases between. CDR3 length: 13 residues. Germline loops: CDR1 MDHEN, CDR2 SYDVKM. The CDR3, as DNA: TGTGCCAGCAGTTTATACGGCGGGTATACGCAGTATTTT. Translating gives CASSLYGGYTQYF.

The chain joins TRBV29-1 to TRBJ2-1; TRBD1 aligns across 9 bases. The CDR3 is 14 amino acids. Trimming took 4 bases from V and 9 from J; bases not matched to a gene: 10. CDR1 and CDR2 from the germline V gene are SQVTM and ANQGSEA. The CDR3 DNA reads as TGCAGCGTTGCCAGGACAGGGGCCTCGGGTGAGCAGTTCTTC. Protein: CSVARTGASGEQFF.

As DNA, the CDR3 is TGTGCCTGGAGTGTAGGGGGGGGGCGCGGTAATCAGCCCCAGCATTTT. It codes for CAWSVGGGRGNQPQHF. The chain is built from TRBV30 and TRBJ1-5; a weak D match, TRBD1 (6 bases). The V gene lost 0 bases and the J gene lost 4 bases, with 16 bases spanning the gap. The CDR3 extends over 16 amino acids. Per the germline V gene, CDR1 is GTSNPN and CDR2 is SVGIG (reference sequence).

The chain couples TRBV7-2 to TRBJ2-7; D uncertain. From germline, CDR1 is SGHTA and CDR2 FQGNSA. Trimming removed 0 bases from V and 3 bases from J, with 9 bases in between. The CDR3 runs 14 residues. CDR3 amino acids: CASSLAYGVYEQYF. The CDR3 bases are TGTGCCAGCAGCTTAGCGTACGGAGTCTACGAGCAGTACTTC.

This sequence joins TRBV28 and TRBJ2-2; TRBD1 is a possible D gene (5 bases). The CDR3 sequence is 13 residues long. V dropped 6 bases and J dropped 6 bases, with 11 bases sitting between them. The germline V gene has CDR1 MDHEN and CDR2 SYDVKM. CDR3 region: CASRASGSGELFF. CDR3 nucleotide sequence: TGTGCCAGCAGGGCCTCAGGGTCCGGGGAGCTGTTTTTT. Based on the CDR3 plus reference TRBV28 and TRBJ2-2, the full variable domain is DVKVTQSSRYLVKRTGEKVFLECVQDMDHENMFWYRQDPGLGLRLIYFSYDVKMKEKGDIPEGYSVSREKKERFSLILESASTNQTSMYLCASRASGSGELFFGEGSRLTVL.

V and J are TRBV27 and TRBJ2-5; 8 bases are a match to TRBD1. Losses at the gene ends were 5 bases for V and 7 bases for J; bases not matched to a gene: 12. Germline values: CDR1 MNHEY, CDR2 SMNVEV (reference sequence). The CDR3 is made up of 15 amino acids. This chain's CDR3 is CASSLKFVGTGTQYF. CDR3 nucleotide sequence: TGTGCCAGCAGTCTCAAGTTTGTCGGGACAGGGACCCAGTACTTC.

The chain is built from TRBV27 and TRBJ1-2, with unresolved D. Germline V gene lookup returns CDR1 MNHEY and CDR2 SMNVEV (reference sequence). The CDR3 has 12 amino acids. Trimming took off 5 bases at V and 5 bases at J, with 9 bases between the two ends. The DNA of the CDR3 is TGTGCCAGCAGTAAGACGGGATATGGCTACACCTTC. It yields the protein CASSKTGYGYTF.

This chain connects TRBV23-1 to TRBJ1-4, with 8 bases aligning to TRBD1. TRBV23-1 is labeled an ORF, and its function is uncertain. Trimming cost V 0 bases and J 8 bases; bases outside gene matches: 8. This CDR3 has 16 residues. The CDR3 nucleotides read TGCGCCAGCAGTCAATCACTGGGACAGGTGAACGAAAAACTGTTTTTT. Translation: CASSQSLGQVNEKLFF.

The chain links TRBV24-1 to TRBJ2-3; D perhaps matches TRBD1 (5 bases). The V end was cut by 5 bases, the J end by 6 bases, with 14 bases between. Germline CDR1 reads KGHDR; CDR2 reads SFDVKD. CDR3 length: 14 residues. Here the CDR3 reads CATSVGHRSDTQYF. The CDR3 coding sequence is TGTGCCACCAGTGTGGGGCACCGCTCCGATACGCAGTATTTT.

J is TRBJ2-3 and V is TRBV9, with 7 bases that match TRBD1. Germline V gene sequence: CDR1 SGDLS, CDR2 YYNGEE. This CDR3 region has 16 residues. The ends lost 4 bases at V and 0 bases at J; junction bases unmatched: 8. CDR3 nucleotide sequence: TGTGCCAGCAGCAACCGTGTGGACAGGAGCACAGATACGCAGTATTTT. Translated: CASSNRVDRSTDTQYF.